The rows below give T cell receptor beta chains drawn from one sample of a study of T cells in Graves' hyperthyroidism and ophthalmopathy. In TCRdb, the multiplex PCR reads were re-called with MiXCR into one record per CDR3 protein. The top ten hold roughly 71% of the sample, which has 150,000 or so distinct CDR3 sequences, around 21% seen once. Material for sequencing was blood. The source is a woman between 45 and 60 years old with Graves' hyperthyroidism that later progressed to Graves' ophthalmopathy. Each CDR3 is given with its conserved first and last residue. The D gene is left open where the match is weak. Size tells how often a clone was seen (once, few, many) or the class of an expanded clone, and some rows leave it out.

TRBJ2-1 | TRBV28 | - | TRBD2 | TGTGCCAGCAGCCTCCCCGGGCGGGAGGATTGGAATGAGCAGTTCTTC | CASSLPGREDWNEQFF
TRBJ1-2 | TRBV3-1 | many | TRBD1 | TGTGCCAGCAGCCACCGGGACAGGGCCGGCTACACCTTC | CASSHRDRAGYTF
TRBJ1-3 | TRBV14 | - | - | TGTGCCAGCAGCCAAGATGGCAGTTCTGGAAACACCATATATTTT | CASSQDGSSGNTIYF
TRBJ1-5 | TRBV7-2 | many | - | TGTGCCAGCAGCTTAGCGGGGGGCAGCAATCAGCCCCAGCATTTT | CASSLAGGSNQPQHF
TRBJ2-7 | TRBV6-1 | many | - | TGTGCCACGGGGGTATCCTACGAGCAGTACTTC | CATGVSYEQYF
TRBJ1-5 | TRBV7-8 | - | - | TGTGCCAGCAGCTTAGGTCAAAATCAGCCCCAGCATTTT | CASSLGQNQPQHF
TRBJ2-5 | TRBV5-1 | many | TRBD2 | TGCGCCAGCAGCTCTACTAGCGGGAGGGCCGAAGAGACCCAGTACTTC | CASSSTSGRAEETQYF
TRBJ2-1 | TRBV28 | - | - | TGTGCCAGCAGCCGACTTAATCAGGTTGATGAGCAGTTCTTC | CASSRLNQVDEQFF
TRBJ2-7 | TRBV30 | many | TRBD1 | TGTGCCTGGATGGGACAGGGCCACGAGCAGTACTTC | CAWMGQGHEQYF
TRBJ2-7 | TRBV28 | many | TRBD1 | TGTGCCAGCAGCCATGCCGGGACAGGGGGAAACGAGCAGTACTTC | CASSHAGTGGNEQYF
TRBJ1-1 | TRBV28 | - | TRBD1 | TGTGCCAGCGGTTCCGGGACAGGGAATCCCACTGAAGCTTTCTTT | CASGSGTGNPTEAFF
TRBJ2-6 | TRBV7-2 | - | TRBD1 | TGTGCCAGCAGCCCCTTACAGGGGGAGGCTGGGGCCAACGTCCTGACTTTC | CASSPLQGEAGANVLTF
TRBJ2-2 | TRBV7-3 | few | - | TGTGCCAGCAGCTTATACGGGCTTGGTGGGGAGCTGTTTTTT | CASSLYGLGGELFF
TRBJ2-7 | TRBV19 | few | TRBD2 | TGTGCCAGTAGTATTATAGCGGGAGAGGGCGAGCAGTACTTC | CASSIIAGEGEQYF
TRBJ1-6 | TRBV9 | few | - | TGTGCCAGCAGCGTAGCTGGGGGACATTCACCCCTCCACTTT | CASSVAGGHSPLHF
TRBJ1-1 | TRBV7-2 | - | - | TGTGCCAGCAGCTTACACACTGAAGCTCTCTTT | CASSLHTEALF
TRBJ2-1 | TRBV30 | many | TRBD2 | TGTGCCTGGAGTGGGGGACTAGCGGGAGCCCCCCCCAATGAGCAGTTCTTC | CAWSGGLAGAPPNEQFF
TRBJ2-1 | TRBV5-1 | - | TRBD2 | TGCGCCAGCAGCTGGGGACTAGCGGGAGGGTATGAGCAGTTCTTC | CASSWGLAGGYEQFF
TRBJ1-5 | TRBV7-2 | many | - | TGTGCCAGCAGCTTAGGGGGGGGGAGCGGATATAGCAATCAGCCCCAGCATTTT | CASSLGGGSGYSNQPQHF
TRBJ2-1 | TRBV19 | few | - | TGTGCCAATACTAACGCGGCCGGGGCCAATGAGCAGTTCTTC | CANTNAAGANEQFF
TRBJ1-4 | TRBV6-1 | - | - | TGTGCCAGCAGGAGCCTCGGGACACCTAATGAAAAACTGTTTTTT | CASRSLGTPNEKLFF
TRBJ1-5 | TRBV29-1 | few | TRBD1 | TGCAGCGTTAGACAGGGCCGCAATCAGCCCCAGCATTTT | CSVRQGRNQPQHF
TRBJ2-7 | TRBV4-2 | - | TRBD2 | TGTGCCAGCAGCCAAGGGCTAGCGGACTCCTACGAGCAGTACTTC | CASSQGLADSYEQYF
TRBJ1-1 | TRBV5-6 | many | - | TGTGCCAGCAGCTTGGTAGGGGCGGGAACTGAAGCTTTCTTT | CASSLVGAGTEAFF
TRBJ2-5 | TRBV5-1 | - | - | TGCGCCAGCAGCCTCGGACCAACGGAAGAGACCCAGTACTTC | CASSLGPTEETQYF
TRBJ2-1 | TRBV6-1 | many | TRBD2 | TGTGCCAGCAGCCAGATCATCCGGAGAGCGGGAGGGCCTAATGAGCAGTTCTTC | CASSQIIRRAGGPNEQFF
TRBJ2-7 | TRBV12-3/TRBV12-4 | - | - | TGTGCCAGCTCCAGGGGGGCCCACTACGAGCAGTACTTC | CASSRGAHYEQYF
TRBJ1-2 | TRBV5-8 | many | - | TGTGCCAGCAGCGAGACTAGGGAACCCGTCTATGGCTACACCTTC | CASSETREPVYGYTF
TRBJ2-1 | TRBV3-1 | many | - | TGTGCCAGCAGCCTCCGGGACGGTGCTATTGAGCAGTTCTTC | CASSLRDGAIEQFF
TRBJ2-3 | TRBV5-5 | many | - | TGTGCCAGCAGCTTGGACGGGGCGAAAGATACGCAGTATTTT | CASSLDGAKDTQYF
TRBJ2-3 | TRBV27 | many | - | TGTGCCAGCAGCTTTCAGGGACGAGGGTCCACAGATACGCAGTATTTT | CASSFQGRGSTDTQYF
TRBJ2-2 | TRBV3-1 | many | - | TGTGCCAGCAGCCACCCTAGACGCCTTGGCGGGGAGCTGTTTTTT | CASSHPRRLGGELFF
TRBJ1-1 | TRBV20-1 | - | - | TGCAGTGCTACCCGGACAGATATGAACACTGAAGCTTTCTTT | CSATRTDMNTEAFF
TRBJ2-7 | TRBV6-2/TRBV6-3 | - | - | TGTGCCAGCAGTTACTCGGCAGTACTACACACCTACGAGCAGTACTTC | CASSYSAVLHTYEQYF
TRBJ2-1 | TRBV24-1 | - | TRBD1 | TGTGCCACCAGTGACCCGGGACAGGGCGACAATGAGCAGTTCTTC | CATSDPGQGDNEQFF
TRBJ2-3 | TRBV6-1 | few | - | TGTGCCCGCCGGACGTCTAGCACAGATACGCAGTATTTT | CARRTSSTDTQYF
TRBJ2-1 | TRBV7-9 | many | TRBD2 | TGTGCCAGCAGCGAGACTAGCGGTACGAGGGAGCAGTTCTTC | CASSETSGTREQFF
TRBJ2-1 | TRBV28 | - | TRBD2 | TGTGCCAGCAGTCGCCGAGGCCTAGCGGGAGTTTCTTCCTACAATGAGCAGTTCTTC | CASSRRGLAGVSSYNEQFF
TRBJ1-1 | TRBV28 | many | - | TGTGCCAGCAACCTCGGGGGGGGGACTGAAGCTTTCTTT | CASNLGGGTEAFF
TRBJ2-7 | TRBV30 | few | TRBD2 | TGTGCTAGGCGGGAGGCGAACTCCTACAAGCAGTACTTC | CARREANSYKQYF
TRBJ1-6 | TRBV20-1 | - | - | TGCAGTGCTAGAGTCGGCGGGGGAACGGCACCCCTCCACTTT | CSARVGGGTAPLHF
TRBJ1-5 | TRBV28 | many | - | TGTGCCACCAAAGGGGTACGGGATCAGCCCCAGCATTTT | CATKGVRDQPQHF
TRBJ1-1 | TRBV10-3 | few | TRBD1 | TGTGCCATCAGTGCTGGGACAGGAAACACTGAAGCTTTCTTT | CAISAGTGNTEAFF
TRBJ1-2 | TRBV27 | many | - | TGTGCCAGCAGGGGGGGTTCCTATGGCTACACCTTC | CASRGGSYGYTF
TRBJ2-7 | TRBV5-1 | few | TRBD1 | TGCGCCAGCAGCTACCCGGGACAGGCCTACGAGCAGTACTTC | CASSYPGQAYEQYF
TRBJ2-7 | TRBV10-3 | few | - | TGTGCCACTCGGACAGACGATTTCGGAGAGCAGTACTTC | CATRTDDFGEQYF
TRBJ1-1 | TRBV20-1 | few | TRBD1 | TGCAGTCCGGTGGCAGGGGGCGGGACTGAAGCTTTCTTT | CSPVAGGGTEAFF
TRBJ1-6 | TRBV9 | - | - | TGTGCCAGCAGCTCGAGAGGGGAGGGTTCACCCCTCCACTTT | CASSSRGEGSPLHF
TRBJ2-1 | TRBV5-1 | many | - | TGCGCCAGCCGACAGGACTCCTACAATGAGCAGTTCTTC | CASRQDSYNEQFF
TRBJ1-6 | TRBV20-1 | - | - | TGCAGTGCTAGCACCTGGACAGATAATTCACCCCTCCACTTT | CSASTWTDNSPLHF